The rows below give T cell receptor beta chains drawn from one sample of a study of T cell repertoires in cytomegalovirus infection. Each CDR3 protein is one row after TCRdb ran MiXCR on the reads. The table shows roughly 860,000 distinct CDR3 sequences, with about 30% occurring only once. Their target antigens are unknown. This specimen was cultured CD8+ T cells from PBMCs, taken from culture after CMV antigen stimulation. These receptors all stem from a human donor in good health (CMV status not recorded). Some clones in this sample may be carry-over from other donors' samples. Both conserved end residues are part of each CDR3. Each record gives: V gene, clone size, D gene, J gene, CDR3 DNA, CDR3 protein. A D gene is named only where the DNA matches it firmly. Clone sizes are given selectively: once, few, many, or a class where the clone is expanded.

V: TRBV7-6; size: many; D: TRBD1; J: TRBJ1-4; DNA: TGTGCCAGCAGCTCGACAGGGCCGAATGAAAAACTGTTTTTT; CDR3: CASSSTGPNEKLFF
V: TRBV7-9; size: NA; D: NA; J: TRBJ1-2; DNA: TGTGCCAGCAGCCCCTGGACAGCGAAGAACTATGGCTACACCTTC; CDR3: CASSPWTAKNYGYTF
V: TRBV20-1; size: NA; D: NA; J: TRBJ1-1; DNA: TGCAGTGCTAGAGATCGCGAGCCAGGCACGAACACTGAAGCTTTCTTT; CDR3: CSARDREPGTNTEAFF
V: TRBV7-2; size: many; D: NA; J: TRBJ2-1; DNA: TGTGCCAGCCGCAGGGTCTACAATGAGCAGTTCTTC; CDR3: CASRRVYNEQFF
V: TRBV7-8; size: few; D: NA; J: TRBJ2-5; DNA: TGTGCCAGCAGCTTGCGGCTAGTCAAAGAGACCCAGTACTTC; CDR3: CASSLRLVKETQYF
V: TRBV7-6; size: NA; D: TRBD1; J: TRBJ2-2; DNA: TGTGCCAGGAGCCTCGAATTTCGAATAATCGGGACAGGGAACACCGGGGAGCTGTTTTTT; CDR3: CARSLEFRIIGTGNTGELFF
V: TRBV12-3/TRBV12-4; size: few; D: NA; J: TRBJ2-1; DNA: TGTGCCAGCAGCCCACAGGGTACTAGCTCCTACAATGAGCAGTTCTTC; CDR3: CASSPQGTSSYNEQFF
V: TRBV7-8; size: many; D: TRBD1; J: TRBJ2-1; DNA: TGTGCCAGCAGCTCAATTCCGGGACAGGGTCGTTGGGATGAGCAGTTCTTC; CDR3: CASSSIPGQGRWDEQFF
V: TRBV7-6; size: many; D: NA; J: TRBJ2-5; DNA: TGTGCCAGCAGCTCTCTCGGTAGCGGACCTCAAGAGACCCAGTACTTC; CDR3: CASSSLGSGPQETQYF
V: TRBV11-2; size: many; D: NA; J: TRBJ2-5; DNA: TGTGCCAGCAGCCCTGGACTGCCTCAAGAGACCCAGTACTTC; CDR3: CASSPGLPQETQYF
V: TRBV27; size: few; D: TRBD2; J: TRBJ2-1; DNA: TGTGCCAGCAGTTTGTGGCTAGCGGGGGGTGAGCAGTTCTTC; CDR3: CASSLWLAGGEQFF
V: TRBV6-2/TRBV6-3; size: NA; D: NA; J: TRBJ2-3; DNA: TGTGCCAGCACCAACGGTCAGGCAGATACGCAGTATTTT; CDR3: CASTNGQADTQYF
V: TRBV9; size: NA; D: TRBD1; J: TRBJ1-4; DNA: TGTGCCAGCAGCGTAGGGGACAGGGGAGAAAAACTGTTTTTT; CDR3: CASSVGDRGEKLFF
V: TRBV25-1; size: NA; D: NA; J: TRBJ1-2; DNA: TGTGCCAGCAGTGACATCCTGGCTAACTATGGCTACACCTTC; CDR3: CASSDILANYGYTF
V: TRBV9; size: few; D: TRBD2; J: TRBJ2-3; DNA: TGTGCCAGCAGCCTAACCTCCTCGGGACTAGCGGGGGGCTTTAGCACAGATACGCAGTATTTT; CDR3: CASSLTSSGLAGGFSTDTQYF